These T cell receptor beta chains were read from a single sample in a study of response to subunit inactivated influenza vaccine. TCRdb itself ran the RT-PCR reads through MiXCR, one entry per CDR3 protein. Of about 520,000 distinct CDR3 sequences in the sample, approximately 7.8% were seen once. Sequences were derived from PBMCs from blood, sampled about 24 months after vaccination. The receptors were gathered from a man between 50 and 70 years old who received an inactivated influenza vaccine. Both conserved end residues are part of each CDR3.

v_call	cdr3_aa
TRBV11-1	CASSYTGPNYGYTF
TRBV10-3	CAISPEANQPQHF
TRBV29-1	CSVPGTGEFSNYGYTF
TRBV4-2	CASSQDRGRGRMNTEAFF
TRBV11-2	CASSSDAGRYEQYF
TRBV27	CASSSPQRQSYNEQFF
TRBV27	CASSSLLAGGSTDTQYF
TRBV2	CASSGDRGSTDTQYF
TRBV28	CASLLVSGTGSTDTQYF
TRBV6-2/TRBV6-3	CASSAPTGDVPPEAFF
TRBV20-1	CSARAPSGRDTDTQYF
TRBV21-1	CASSKTQCSYNEQFF
TRBV5-5	CASSFLGLGTDTQYF
TRBV11-2	CASTTAAASYNEQFF
TRBV28	CASSPGLAVHIQYF
TRBV4-3	CASSQDAGTGELFF
TRBV4-3	CASSEYSTDTQYF
TRBV7-2	CASSATRDQPQHF
TRBV15	CATSRERESYNSPLHF
TRBV20-1	CSAPTSGGNNEQFF
TRBV21-1	CASSPIPDREVYGYTF
TRBV12-3/TRBV12-4	CASQPGQGLITDTQYF
TRBV20-1	CSARDLGGQETQYF
TRBV11-1	CASSLVSGILLAKNIQYF
TRBV25-1	CASRAGPNYEQYF
TRBV12-3/TRBV12-4	CASSFGTTGQETQYF
TRBV7-2	CASSFRGRGTGELFF
TRBV27	CASSSAGFSSYNEQFF
TRBV5-5	CASRGEVIETQYF
TRBV29-1	CSVRPDGSYGYTF
TRBV6-5	CASSYRIRDAYNEQFF
TRBV6-2/TRBV6-3	CASSYQGLAWTGELFF
TRBV12-3/TRBV12-4	CASSLGSGNTEAFF
TRBV5-1	CASSLGKQETQYF
TRBV28	CASRGSGGRAYEQYF
TRBV27	CASSPTGVLVQETQYF
TRBV10-3	CAISDKGVGDTQYF
TRBV6-5	CARLRVLTF
TRBV20-1	CSARDPGGGAYEQYF
TRBV7-2	CASSLDYKYNEQFF
TRBV19	CASSMVGGRTEAFF
TRBV7-9	CASSPPGRNIQYF
TRBV20-1	CSARSLAWFGTDTQYF
TRBV12-3/TRBV12-4	CASSFSGGELFF
TRBV4-3	CASAHVGQRQPSGQFF
TRBV4-3	CASSQTPTGYSYNEQFF
TRBV5-1	CASSLVKEAEQFF
TRBV5-1	CASSLEGSTYEQYF
TRBV4-2	CASSQEKTGEQYF
TRBV3-1	CASSQGGFGASNEKLFF
TRBV20-1	CSARVQGTNYGYTF
TRBV5-1	CASRQGVVTQETQYF
TRBV3-1	CASSQTTGGGNTIYF
TRBV20-1	CSALNQIEVNEQFF
TRBV12-3/TRBV12-4	CASSFDRGYGYTF
TRBV6-1	CASSAPGLAGEMVKKTQYF
TRBV12-3/TRBV12-4	CASSLLGGTEAFF
TRBV10-3	CAISPGGARNEQFF